The source of this T cell receptor (beta chain) is a study of T cell responses to AZD1222 COVID-19 vaccine. With V trimmed by 6 bases and J by 3 bases, 6 bases remained unmatched. This CDR3 spans 14 amino acids. In germline, CDR1 is KGHSH, CDR2 LQKENI. Data came from immunoSEQ multiplex PCR; TCRdb stores just in-frame clones and leaves some out. The sample shows roughly 120,000 clones, 75% to 90% of them seen only once. The V and J genes are TRBV18 and TRBJ2-7; 9 bases map to TRBD1. Material: peripheral blood, obtained 28 days after the second AZD1222 dose. The receptor was derived from an adult who received the AZD1222 COVID-19 vaccine. The CDR3 DNA reads TGTGCCAGCTCCCCCCCGGGACAGGGCTACGAGCAGTACTTC. This sequence encodes CASSPPGQGYEQYF.